This T cell receptor beta chain was sequenced during a study of graft-versus-host responses after intestinal transplantation. Data came from immunoSEQ multiplex PCR; TCRdb stores just in-frame clones and leaves some out. The table includes 77,000 or so clones, 92% detected once. The TCR comes from a human patient who received an intestinal transplant, so some T cells may come from the graft donor. The sequencing used PBMCs, collected 98 days after intestinal transplantation.

CDR3 protein: CASNGQGARGGYTF. CDR3 DNA sequence: TGTGCCAGCAATGGACAGGGGGCCAGGGGTGGCTACACCTTC. This chain connects TRBV9 to TRBJ1-2; TRBD1 matches 11 bases. Germline V gives CDR1 SGDLS, CDR2 YYNGEE. CDR3 size: 14 residues. V was clipped by 6 bases and J by 7 bases; unmatched bases: 8.